One sample yielded the 18 T cell receptor beta chains listed below, sequenced in a study of T cell responses to AZD1222 COVID-19 vaccine. Sequencing used immunoSEQ multiplex PCR; TCRdb keeps in-frame clones, though not all of them. Among 100,000 to 130,000 clones listed, approximately 86% were seen once. Sequences were derived from peripheral blood, sampled on day 0 of AZD1222 vaccination. The receptors stem from an adult in good health.

The V gene is TRBV11-2, the J gene TRBJ2-2; D may match TRBD1 or TRBD2 (5 bases each). CDR3 size: 19 residues. Between the trimmed V and J ends, which lost 0 bases and 1 base, there was a span of 18 bases. Germline CDR1 SGHAT, CDR2 FQNNGV. The CDR3, as DNA: TGTGCCAGCAGCTTAGATATCCTAACCGGGGCGGGGAACACCGGGGAGCTGTTTTTT. This sequence encodes CASSLDILTGAGNTGELFF.

This clone appeared once. The chain couples TRBV19 to TRBJ2-3; D possibly matches TRBD1 or TRBD2 (5 bases each). Germline CDR1 is LNHDA and CDR2 is SQIVND (reference sequence). This CDR3 spans 15 amino acids. Between the trimmed V and J ends, which lost 4 bases and 6 bases, there was a span of 17 bases. For the CDR3, the DNA is TGTGCCAGTAGTACCCCGGGACCGTCTGGGGATACGCAGTATTTT. Its translation: CASSTPGPSGDTQYF.

This clone was counted a few times. The chain links TRBV28 to TRBJ1-2, with D hard to call. Germline values: CDR1 MDHEN, CDR2 SYDVKM. This CDR3 comprises 16 residues. Trimming removed 6 bases from V and 4 bases from J, with 21 bases in between. CDR3 nucleotide sequence: TGTGCCAGCAGCCCTCCTGGTAAACTTGAGGGCTATGGCTACACCTTC. Translating it yields CASSPPGKLEGYGYTF.

In this sample, this clone turned up once. This chain joins TRBV14 and TRBJ2-2, with 7 bases fitting TRBD2. Germline V gene data show CDR1 as SGHDN and CDR2 as FVKESK. The V and J ends lost 0 bases and 3 bases, in that order; junction bases with no gene match: 10. This CDR3 spans 18 amino acids. CDR3 in DNA: TGTGCCAGCAGCCAAGATCACGGGACCCGGGGGGACACCGGGGAGCTGTTTTTT. It codes for CASSQDHGTRGDTGELFF.

V and J are TRBV6-5 and TRBJ1-6, with D tentatively TRBD1 (6 bases). Germline loops: CDR1 MNHEY, CDR2 SVGAGI. V was clipped by 6 bases and J by 9 bases, with 18 bases between them. The CDR3 covers 15 residues. The CDR3 nucleotides are TGTGCCAGCAGGGCGGACAGTCTGTTAGGTTCACCCCTCCACTTT. This codes for CASRADSLLGSPLHF.

The V and J genes are TRBV6-1 and TRBJ1-2; 9 positions agree with TRBD1. The V and J ends lost 3 bases and 8 bases, in that order; junction bases with no gene match: 1. This CDR3 contains 12 residues. Germline V gives CDR1 MNHNS, CDR2 SASEGT. CDR3: CASSEGQGGYTF. For the CDR3, the DNA is TGTGCCAGCAGTGAGGGACAGGGCGGCTACACCTTC.

This chain connects TRBV7-3 to TRBJ2-1, with D unclear. The CDR3 runs to 15 residues. V lost 0 bases and J 4 bases, leaving 10 bases between the germline ends. Germline CDR1 reads SGHTA; CDR2 reads FQGTGA. The CDR3 region is CASSLTSNRYNEQFF. The DNA for the CDR3 is TGTGCCAGCAGCTTAACCAGTAATAGATACAATGAGCAGTTCTTC.

V usage is TRBV30 and J usage is TRBJ2-7, with D unclear. Trimming removed 5 bases at V and 5 bases at J, with 16 bases between. Per the germline V gene, CDR1 is GTSNPN and CDR2 is SVGIG (reference sequence). The CDR3 extends over 13 amino acids. The CDR3 loop reads CAWAFAGTHEQYF. In nucleotides, the CDR3 is TGTGCCTGGGCCTTCGCTGGAACCCACGAGCAGTACTTC.

CDR3 amino acids: CASSLSLNSPLHF. CDR3 nucleotides: TGTGCCAGCAGCTTGTCCCTCAATTCACCCCTCCACTTT. This chain joins TRBV5-4 and TRBJ1-6; D gene unclear. Germline-derived CDR1 and CDR2 are SGHNT and YYREEE (reference sequence). V lost 1 base to trimming and J lost 7 bases, with 6 bases between them. CDR3 length equals 13 residues.

The chain employs TRBV18 and TRBJ2-5, with 13 bases lining up with TRBD2. CDR1 and CDR2 from the germline V gene are KGHSH and LQKENI. After removal of 3 bases from V and 0 bases from J, the junction contained 1 base not matched to a gene. This CDR3 has 16 residues. CDR3 loop: CASSPGLAGNQETQYF. In DNA, the CDR3 is TGTGCCAGCTCACCGGGACTAGCGGGGAACCAAGAGACCCAGTACTTC.

Points on this clone: Compared with germline, one end of the junction differs, possibly owing to a read error. This rearrangement joins TRBV12-3 or TRBV12-4 to TRBJ1-1, with a weak D call TRBD1 (5 bases). The CDR3 consists of 12 residues. This chain's CDR3 is CASSPRGPGLKF. The CDR3, as DNA: TGTGCCAGCAGTCCCCGAGGGCCGGGACTCAAATTT.

The J gene is TRBJ1-1, the V gene TRBV7-9, with D hard to call. V dropped 2 bases and J dropped 10 bases, with 14 bases sitting between them. This CDR3 has 13 residues. The germline V gene encodes CDR1 SEHNR and CDR2 FQNEAQ (reference sequence). DNA for the CDR3: TGTGCCAGCAGCTTACTTTGGGGTCTGGCAGCTTTCTTT. Protein: CASSLLWGLAAFF.

Of note for this clone: At one end the junction does not follow the germline gene, possibly because of a read error. This chain joins TRBV6-5 and TRBJ1-4, with 9 nucleotides matching TRBD1. Germline CDR1 MNHEY, CDR2 SVGAGI. There are 13 residues in the CDR3. The CDR3 sequence: CASSYLSGTGSEF. The DNA of the CDR3 is TGTGCCAGCAGTTACCTATCCGGGACAGGGTCTGAGTTT.

The rearrangement uses TRBV9 and TRBJ2-1; 9 bases are a match to TRBD2. The CDR3 is 16 amino acids. V shed 0 bases and J 5 bases; nucleotides not matched to a gene: 6. The germline V gene encodes CDR1 SGDLS and CDR2 YYNGEE. The CDR3 region has the DNA TGTGCCAGCAGCGTAGGGGTAGCGGGGGCGGACAATGAGCAGTTCTTC. It codes for CASSVGVAGADNEQFF.

The chain joins TRBV7-2 to TRBJ1-3; 8 bases agree with TRBD1. CDR1 is SGHTA and CDR2 is FQGNSA in the germline V gene. This CDR3 has 17 amino acids. V was clipped by 3 bases and J by 0 bases; unmatched bases: 7. For the CDR3, the DNA is TGTGCCAGCAGCTTGGGACAGGCTTTTCTCTCTGGAAACACCATATATTTT. It codes for CASSLGQAFLSGNTIYF.

The J gene is TRBJ1-5, the V gene TRBV3-1 (or the pseudogene TRBV3-2); D perhaps matches TRBD1 (5 bases). The CDR3 contains 17 residues. With 1 base removed from V and 8 bases from J, the gap between germline ends came to 21 bases. Germline-derived CDR1 and CDR2 are LGHDT and YNNKEL (reference sequence). CDR3 amino acids: CASSQGATGDGVEPQHF. The CDR3 DNA is TGTGCCAGCAGCCAAGGGGCCACAGGTGATGGGGTGGAGCCCCAGCATTTT.

The chain is built from TRBV9 and TRBJ1-1; D not certain. The CDR3 has 13 residues. The germline V gene encodes CDR1 SGDLS and CDR2 YYNGEE. V lost 0 bases and J 8 bases, leaving 11 bases between the germline ends. The CDR3 coding sequence is TGTGCCAGCAGCGTAGGCAGCCGCGAAGAAGCTTTCTTT. It encodes CASSVGSREEAFF.

The chain carries TRBV5-6 and TRBJ1-2; the D is unclear. The CDR3 sequence is 15 residues long. The V gene's germline CDR1 is SGHDT and CDR2 YYEEEE. The V and J ends lost 4 bases and 5 bases respectively, with 18 bases between them. CDR3 DNA: TGTGCCAGCAGCAAGGCGGCGGCCCCTGTGTATGGCTACACCTTC. Amino acid sequence: CASSKAAAPVYGYTF.